This T cell receptor beta chain was captured in a study of CD8+ T cells in alopecia areata. Study-level results: Sharing of TCR sequences between patients (possibly for HLA-related reasons) was less clear than in mice. Amid tofacitinib therapy, many expanded lesional clones stayed present in scalp and blood.

Treatment in this sample: oral pan-JAK inhibitor, 5-10 mg twice daily. Alopecia areata patients had lesional scalp punch biopsies and peripheral blood taken from them. V lost 0 bases, J lost 4 bases, and 7 bases lay in between. The CDR3 extends over 13 amino acids. From germline, CDR1 is GTSNPN and CDR2 SVGIG (reference sequence). Sequencing templates came from extracted RNA that was reverse transcribed into cDNA. Using immunoSEQ multiplex PCR, the repertoire was profiled, and TCRdb retains in-frame clones only, with some absent. The sample consists of about 200,000 clones, more than 30% of them appearing once. With regard to this clone: Its matching antigen is unknown. The same CDR3 is also encoded by other DNA sequences in this sample.

This chain connects TRBV30 to TRBJ1-5, with D uncertain. Specimen: CD4+ T cells sorted from blood, collected around week 30, from a patient treated with tofacitinib. The receptor's source is a human donor with alopecia areata. CDR3 amino acids: CAWSVGGNQPQHF. The CDR3 DNA sequence: TGTGCCTGGAGTGTAGGAGGAAATCAGCCCCAGCATTTT.